The sequence of this TCR beta chain was determined in a study of naive and memory T cell subsets. V shed 3 bases and J shed 2 bases, with 14 bases lying between them. CDR3 length: 15 residues. CDR1 and CDR2 (germline): DFQATT, SNEGSKA (reference sequence). Both TRBC1 and TRBC2 were covered by a beta constant-region primer of two equimolar oligonucleotides. TCRdb passed the UMI-ligation and nested PCR reads through MiXCR, listing each CDR3 protein once. The table records 120,000 to 150,000 distinct CDR3 sequences, approximately 17% of them present only once. This receptor was obtained from a human donor in good health. What was sequenced was naive CD4+ T cells from blood. The chain has TRBV20-1 and TRBJ1-5; D is unclear. CDR3 sequence: CSASRASTRNQPQHF. The CDR3 DNA follows: TGCAGTGCTAGTCGGGCCAGTACACGCAATCAGCCCCAGCATTTT.